The T cell receptor (beta chain) described here comes from a study of Ad26.COV2.S vaccination and SARS-CoV-2 variants. The protocol was immunoSEQ multiplex PCR, while the TCRdb copy is restricted to in-frame clones and leaves out a portion. The table records 410,000 or so clones, 90% of them present only once. The length of the CDR3 is 14 residues. V shed 0 bases and J shed 6 bases, with 6 bases lying between them. CDR1 is LNHDA, CDR2 SQIVND, per germline (reference sequence). As for treatment: some 20 received Ad26.COV2.S at low or high dose, single or two shots; about 5 received placebo; per-sample allocation not given. Samples came from day 63 after the first vaccine or placebo injection. General observations from the study: Individuals receiving vaccine had higher spike-specific TCR breadth than placebo recipients did.

On this clone: The antigen remains undetermined. The same CDR3 also results from other DNA sequences found in this sample.

The V and J genes are TRBV19 and TRBJ1-6; D call uncertain. The sequence came from a person between 18 and 60 years old who received the Ad26.COV2.S COVID-19 vaccine or a placebo. Material: peripheral blood, obtained in a trial of Ad26.COV2.S vaccine versus placebo. The CDR3 reads CASSIEGANSPLHF. For the CDR3, the DNA is TGTGCCAGTAGTATAGAAGGAGCTAATTCACCCCTCCACTTT.